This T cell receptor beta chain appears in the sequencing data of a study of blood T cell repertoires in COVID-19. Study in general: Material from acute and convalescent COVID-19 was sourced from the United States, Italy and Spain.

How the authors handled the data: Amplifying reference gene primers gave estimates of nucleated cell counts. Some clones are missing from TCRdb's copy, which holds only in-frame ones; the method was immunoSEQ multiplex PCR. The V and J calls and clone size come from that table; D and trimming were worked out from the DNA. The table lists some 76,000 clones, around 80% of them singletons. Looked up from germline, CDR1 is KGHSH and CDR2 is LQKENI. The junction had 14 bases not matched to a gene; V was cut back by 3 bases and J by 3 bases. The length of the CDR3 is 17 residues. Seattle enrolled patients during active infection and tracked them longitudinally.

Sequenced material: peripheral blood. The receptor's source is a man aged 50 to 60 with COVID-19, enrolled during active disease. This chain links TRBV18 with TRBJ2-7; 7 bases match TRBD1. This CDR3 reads CASSPRDSLLGGYEQYF. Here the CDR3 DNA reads TGTGCCAGCTCACCCCGGGACAGTCTATTAGGGGGCTACGAGCAGTACTTC. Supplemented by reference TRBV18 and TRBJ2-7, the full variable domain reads NAGVMQNPRHLVRRRGQEARLRCSPMKGHSHVYWYRQLPEEGLKFMVYLQKENIIDESGMPKERFSAEFPKEGPSILRIQQVVRGDSAAYFCASSPRDSLLGGYEQYFGPGTRLTVT.